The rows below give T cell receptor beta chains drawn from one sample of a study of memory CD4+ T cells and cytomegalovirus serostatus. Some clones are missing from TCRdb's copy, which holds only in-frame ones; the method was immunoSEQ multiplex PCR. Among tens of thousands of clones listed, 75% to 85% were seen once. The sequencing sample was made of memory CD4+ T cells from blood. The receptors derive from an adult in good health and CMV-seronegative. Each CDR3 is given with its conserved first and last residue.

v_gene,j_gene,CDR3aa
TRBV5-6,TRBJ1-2,CASSPRQGGRYGYTF
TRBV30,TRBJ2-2,CAWKKGNTGELFF
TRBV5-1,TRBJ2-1,CASSPVSSYNEQFF
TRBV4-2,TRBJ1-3,CASSQDTREDTIYF
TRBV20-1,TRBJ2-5,CSARLGLTQYF
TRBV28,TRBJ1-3,CASREGGDTIYF
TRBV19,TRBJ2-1,CASTRRQPVEQFF
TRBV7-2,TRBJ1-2,CASSLAQPGQAARGYTF
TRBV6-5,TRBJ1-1,CASWVEAFF
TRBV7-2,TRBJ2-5,CASSSQGGRGETQYF
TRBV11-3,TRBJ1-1,CASSLGQGGAFF
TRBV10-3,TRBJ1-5,CAISESGRVGQPQHF
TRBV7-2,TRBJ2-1,CASSLEVSRGPPGKQFF
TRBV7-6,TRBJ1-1,CASSYTTGPNTEAFF